The T cell receptor beta chain described here comes from a study of response to subunit inactivated influenza vaccine. Germline V gene lookup returns CDR1 LGHNA and CDR2 YSLEER. The CDR3 contains 16 residues. V lost 0 bases to trimming and J lost 4 bases, with 13 bases between them. TCRdb re-called the RT-PCR reads with MiXCR, one entry per CDR3 protein. The top ten clones hold 35% to 40% of a sample with about 150,000 distinct CDR3 sequences, around 10% of them seen once. This clonotype has ten or more counts. Its antigen is as yet unknown. Study observations and caveats: Each seasonal flu vaccination may recruit only limited new T cells, authors suggested.

The chain recombines TRBV4-3 with TRBJ2-1; D is perhaps TRBD2 (7 bases). Source: CD8+ T cells sorted from PBMCs, taken around 25 months after vaccination. The clonotype comes from a man in his fifties or sixties who received an inactivated influenza vaccine. CDR3 DNA: TGCGCCAGCAGCCAAGAGGCGGGGGCCTCGTACAATGAGCAGTTCTTC. Translation gives CASSQEAGASYNEQFF.